These T cell receptor beta chains were read from a single sample in a study of vaccination and CD4 T cells after COVID-19. MiXCR, applied by TCRdb to the PCR reads, yields one record per CDR3 protein. In the table there are 7,600 or so distinct CDR3 sequences, 21% of which are singletons. What these receptors recognize is not known. This specimen consisted of CD4+ T cells from blood, cultured in vitro, obtained after SARS-CoV-2 vaccination. All receptors come from a human donor who had recovered from COVID-19. Both conserved end residues are part of each CDR3. A D gene is named only where the DNA matches it firmly. Clone size, where shown, is once, few, many, or a class for clones that have expanded.

D gene: TRBD1; clone size: medium-sized; J gene: TRBJ2-7; V gene: TRBV24-1; CDR3 DNA: TGTGCCACCAGTGATCGCCGGGACAGGGTCCCCTACGAGCAGTACTTC; CDR3 protein: CATSDRRDRVPYEQYF
D gene: NA; clone size: NA; J gene: TRBJ1-1; V gene: TRBV20-1; CDR3 DNA: TGCAGTGCCGACGGGACGGGAAGGAACACTGAAGCTTTCTTT; CDR3 protein: CSADGTGRNTEAFF
D gene: TRBD1; clone size: medium-sized; J gene: TRBJ2-7; V gene: TRBV7-2; CDR3 DNA: TGTGCCAGCAGCGCACGGACAGGAGTTGCCTACGAGCAGTACTTC; CDR3 protein: CASSARTGVAYEQYF
D gene: TRBD2; clone size: NA; J gene: TRBJ2-3; V gene: TRBV7-9; CDR3 DNA: TGTGCCAGCAGCTTAGAGAGGGTTCTAGCGGGGGCTAGCACAGATACGCAGTATTTT; CDR3 protein: CASSLERVLAGASTDTQYF
D gene: NA; clone size: NA; J gene: TRBJ1-5; V gene: TRBV27; CDR3 DNA: TGTGCCAGCAGTTTAACCCCCGACAATCAGCCCCAGCATTTT; CDR3 protein: CASSLTPDNQPQHF
D gene: NA; clone size: NA; J gene: TRBJ2-1; V gene: TRBV6-1; CDR3 DNA: TGTGCCAGCAGTCCTGGCCTGTACAATGAGCAGTTCTTC; CDR3 protein: CASSPGLYNEQFF
D gene: NA; clone size: few; J gene: TRBJ2-3; V gene: TRBV5-5; CDR3 DNA: TGTGCCAGCAGCCCCTTTCGGGGGAGCACAGATACGCAGTATTTT; CDR3 protein: CASSPFRGSTDTQYF
D gene: TRBD2; clone size: NA; J gene: TRBJ2-7; V gene: TRBV19; CDR3 DNA: TGTGCCAGTAGTAAACGCCATGGGACTAGCGGGAGGGCCTGGTTCGAGCAGTACTTC; CDR3 protein: CASSKRHGTSGRAWFEQYF
D gene: TRBD2; clone size: few; J gene: TRBJ2-5; V gene: TRBV6-2/TRBV6-3; CDR3 DNA: TGTGCCAGCAGTTACCGGGCTAGCGGCGAAGAGACCCAGTACTTC; CDR3 protein: CASSYRASGEETQYF
D gene: TRBD1; clone size: few; J gene: TRBJ1-1; V gene: TRBV28; CDR3 DNA: TGTGCCAGCAGTAAACTAAACAGGGGGCCGAGGACTGAAGCTTTCTTT; CDR3 protein: CASSKLNRGPRTEAFF
D gene: NA; clone size: medium-sized; J gene: TRBJ1-1; V gene: TRBV28; CDR3 DNA: TGTGCCAGCAGTGCAAACGAGGGGCGAGGCACTGAAGCTTTCTTT; CDR3 protein: CASSANEGRGTEAFF